This T cell receptor beta chain is drawn from a study of T cell responses to AZD1222 COVID-19 vaccine. General observations from the study: White British donors predominated, females outnumbered males, and clonal diversity was possibly underestimated.

The method was immunoSEQ multiplex PCR; TCRdb's version includes in-frame clones alone and lacks a portion of them. The sample includes 150,000 or so clones, 87% of them seen just once. Per germline, CDR1 SGHVS and CDR2 FQNEAQ. V lost 5 bases to trimming and J lost 4 bases, with 8 bases between them. This CDR3 has 12 residues. As concerns this clone: The target antigen is unknown.

This material consisted of peripheral blood, taken 28 days after the second AZD1222 dose. The chain recombines TRBV7-8 with TRBJ1-2; D may be TRBD1 (6 bases). This receptor was taken from an adult who received the AZD1222 COVID-19 vaccine. CDR3 sequence (DNA): TGTGCCAGCAGCCCACAGGGCTATGGCTACACCTTC. This encodes CASSPQGYGYTF.